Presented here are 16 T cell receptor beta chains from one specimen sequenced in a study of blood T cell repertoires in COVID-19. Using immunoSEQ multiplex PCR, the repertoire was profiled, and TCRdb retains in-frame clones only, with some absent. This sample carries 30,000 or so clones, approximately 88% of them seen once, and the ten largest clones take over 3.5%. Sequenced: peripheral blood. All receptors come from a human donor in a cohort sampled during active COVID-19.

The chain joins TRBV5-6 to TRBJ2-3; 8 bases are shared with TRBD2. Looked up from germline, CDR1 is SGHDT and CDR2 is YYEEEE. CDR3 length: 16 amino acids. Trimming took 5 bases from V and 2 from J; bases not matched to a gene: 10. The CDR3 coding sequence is TGTGCCAGCAGTGCTGGCGCGGGGGGTAACACAGATACGCAGTATTTT. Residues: CASSAGAGGNTDTQYF.

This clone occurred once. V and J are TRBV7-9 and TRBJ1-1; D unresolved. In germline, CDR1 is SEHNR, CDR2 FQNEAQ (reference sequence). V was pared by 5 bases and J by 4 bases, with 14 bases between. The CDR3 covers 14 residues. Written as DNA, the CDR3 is TGTGCCAGCAGCCATCTGAGGGTTGCCACTGAAGCTTTCTTT. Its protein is CASSHLRVATEAFF.

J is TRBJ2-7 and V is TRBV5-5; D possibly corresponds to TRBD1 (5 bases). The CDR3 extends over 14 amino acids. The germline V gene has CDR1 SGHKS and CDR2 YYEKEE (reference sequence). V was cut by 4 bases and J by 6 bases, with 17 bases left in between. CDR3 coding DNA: TGTGCCAGCAGCCTCGCTTTGATGGACATCGAGCAGTACTTC. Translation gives CASSLALMDIEQYF.

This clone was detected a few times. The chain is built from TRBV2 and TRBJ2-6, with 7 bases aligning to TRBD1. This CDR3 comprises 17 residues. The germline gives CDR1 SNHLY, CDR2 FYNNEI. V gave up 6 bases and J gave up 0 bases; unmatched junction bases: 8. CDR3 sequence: CASSLRTGHSGANVLTF. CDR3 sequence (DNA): TGTGCCAGCAGCCTACGGACAGGCCACTCTGGGGCCAACGTCCTGACTTTC. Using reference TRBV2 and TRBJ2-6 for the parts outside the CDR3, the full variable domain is EPEVTQTPSHQVTQMGQEVILRCVPISNHLYFYWYRQILGQKVEFLVSFYNNEISEKSEIFDDQFSVERPDGSNFTLKIRSTKLEDSAMYFCASSLRTGHSGANVLTFGAGSRLTVL.

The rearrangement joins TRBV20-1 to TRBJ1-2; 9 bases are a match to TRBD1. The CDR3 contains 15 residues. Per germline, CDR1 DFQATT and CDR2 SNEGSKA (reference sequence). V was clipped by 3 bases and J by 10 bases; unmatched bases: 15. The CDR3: CSASPARDRVTNYTF. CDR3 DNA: TGCAGTGCTAGTCCCGCAAGGGACAGGGTTACTAACTACACCTTC.

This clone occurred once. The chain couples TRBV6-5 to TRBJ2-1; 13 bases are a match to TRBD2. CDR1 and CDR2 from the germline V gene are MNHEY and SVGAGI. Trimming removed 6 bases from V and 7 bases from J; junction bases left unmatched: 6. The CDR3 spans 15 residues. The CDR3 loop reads CASRVLAGGLNEQFF. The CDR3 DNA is TGTGCCAGCAGGGTACTAGCGGGGGGGCTGAATGAGCAGTTCTTC.

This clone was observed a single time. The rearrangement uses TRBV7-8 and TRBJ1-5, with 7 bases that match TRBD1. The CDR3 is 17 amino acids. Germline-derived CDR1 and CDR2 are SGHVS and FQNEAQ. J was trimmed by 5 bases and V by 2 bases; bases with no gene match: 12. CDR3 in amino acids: CASSLLSGQARHQPQHF. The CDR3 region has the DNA TGTGCCAGCAGCTTACTCTCCGGACAGGCAAGACATCAGCCCCAGCATTTT.

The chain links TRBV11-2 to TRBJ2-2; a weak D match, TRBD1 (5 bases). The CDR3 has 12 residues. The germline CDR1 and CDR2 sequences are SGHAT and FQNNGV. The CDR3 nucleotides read TGTGCGTCCAGGGTTTACACCGGGGAGCTGTTTTTT. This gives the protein CASRVYTGELFF.

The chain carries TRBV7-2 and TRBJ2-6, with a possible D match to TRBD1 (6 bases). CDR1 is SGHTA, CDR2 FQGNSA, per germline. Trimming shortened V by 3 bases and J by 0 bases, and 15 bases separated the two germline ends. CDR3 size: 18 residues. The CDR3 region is CASSLGFIGGSGANVLTF. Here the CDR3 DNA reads TGTGCCAGCAGCTTGGGGTTTATAGGGGGCTCTGGGGCCAACGTCCTGACTTTC.

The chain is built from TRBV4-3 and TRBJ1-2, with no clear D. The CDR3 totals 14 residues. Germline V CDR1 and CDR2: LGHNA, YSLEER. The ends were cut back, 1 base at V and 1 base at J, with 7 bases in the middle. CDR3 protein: CASSQVFGNYGYTF. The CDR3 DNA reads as TGCGCCAGCAGCCAAGTTTTCGGTAACTATGGCTACACCTTC.

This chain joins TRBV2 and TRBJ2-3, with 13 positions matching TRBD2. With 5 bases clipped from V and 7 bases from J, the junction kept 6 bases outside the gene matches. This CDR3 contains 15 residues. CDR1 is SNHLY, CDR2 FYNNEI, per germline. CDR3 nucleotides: TGTGCCAGCAGTCCTTTGGGACTAGCGGGAAATACGCAGTATTTT. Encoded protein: CASSPLGLAGNTQYF.

CDR3 in DNA: TGTGCCAGCAGTTTATCGGGACATAGACTAACTAATGAAAAACTGTTTTTT. Amino acids: CASSLSGHRLTNEKLFF. The rearrangement links TRBV28 to TRBJ1-4; maybe TRBD1 (6 bases). The V gene's germline CDR1 is MDHEN and CDR2 SYDVKM. This CDR3 is 17 amino acids long. With 1 base removed from V and 1 base from J, the gap between germline ends came to 13 bases.

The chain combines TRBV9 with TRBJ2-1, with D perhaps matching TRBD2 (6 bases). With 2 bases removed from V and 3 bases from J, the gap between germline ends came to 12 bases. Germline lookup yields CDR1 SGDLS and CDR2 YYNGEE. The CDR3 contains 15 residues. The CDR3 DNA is TGTGCCAGCAGCGTTTGGGACTCCCTCTACAATGAGCAGTTCTTC. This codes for CASSVWDSLYNEQFF.

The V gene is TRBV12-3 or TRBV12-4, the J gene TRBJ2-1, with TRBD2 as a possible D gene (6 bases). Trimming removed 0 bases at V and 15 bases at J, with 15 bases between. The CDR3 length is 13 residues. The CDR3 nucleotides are TGTGCCAGCAGTTTAGCGGGGAGGCTCGGGGGGTTCTTC. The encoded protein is CASSLAGRLGGFF.

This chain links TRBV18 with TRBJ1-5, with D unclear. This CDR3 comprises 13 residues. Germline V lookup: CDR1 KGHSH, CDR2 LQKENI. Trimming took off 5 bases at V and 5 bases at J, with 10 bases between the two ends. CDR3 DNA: TGTGCCAGCTCAGTCGATCTAGATCAGCCCCAGCATTTT. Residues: CASSVDLDQPQHF.

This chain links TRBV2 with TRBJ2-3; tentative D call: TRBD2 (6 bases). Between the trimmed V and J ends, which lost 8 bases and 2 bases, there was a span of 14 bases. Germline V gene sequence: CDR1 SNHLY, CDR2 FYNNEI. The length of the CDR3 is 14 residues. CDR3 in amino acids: CASGGWGDTDTQYF. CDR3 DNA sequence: TGTGCCAGCGGGGGATGGGGGGACACAGATACGCAGTATTTT.